The 18 T cell receptor beta chains presented below share a single source sample, sequenced in a study of blood T cell repertoires in COVID-19. TCRdb's table, derived via immunoSEQ multiplex PCR, lists solely in-frame clones and lacks some. The top ten clones hold about 3.3% of a sample with around 230,000 clones, approximately 84% of them seen once. The sample was PBMCs or T cells enriched from blood (not recorded which). These receptors were obtained from a woman aged 35 to 49 with acute COVID-19.

V usage is TRBV2 and J usage is TRBJ1-2; D gene ambiguous. CDR1 and CDR2 (germline): SNHLY, FYNNEI. This CDR3 contains 12 residues. V gave up 2 bases and J gave up 8 bases, with 9 bases separating them. CDR3 region: CASSEWAEGYTF. The CDR3 DNA is TGTGCCAGCAGTGAATGGGCTGAAGGCTACACCTTC.

The chain is built from TRBV29-1 and TRBJ2-7; 7 bases match TRBD1. The CDR3 is 12 amino acids. CDR1 and CDR2 from the germline V gene are SQVTM and ANQGSEA. After removal of 3 bases from V and 5 bases from J, the junction contained 4 bases not matched to a gene. In DNA, the CDR3 is TGCAGCGTTGACGGACAGGCCAACGAGCAGTACTTC. Encoded protein: CSVDGQANEQYF.

The V call is TRBV11-2, the J call TRBJ1-2, with a possible D match to TRBD1 (6 bases). The ends were cut back, 5 bases at V and 4 bases at J, with 14 bases in the middle. Germline V gene data show CDR1 as SGHAT and CDR2 as FQNNGV. This CDR3 comprises 14 residues. CDR3 region: CASSPIRGAYGYTF. The CDR3 DNA reads TGTGCCAGCAGCCCGATCCGGGGGGCCTATGGCTACACCTTC.

This chain joins TRBV5-4 and TRBJ2-2; 12 nucleotides match TRBD2. CDR1 is SGHNT, CDR2 YYREEE, per germline (reference sequence). CDR3 length: 16 residues. Unmatched junction bases numbered 9, after V lost 4 bases and J lost 8 bases. Written as DNA, the CDR3 is TGTGCCAGCAGCCCGACGACTAGCGGGAGAGTGGGGGAGCTGTTTTTT. This encodes CASSPTTSGRVGELFF.

The rearrangement joins TRBV7-2 to TRBJ2-1, with D possibly being TRBD2 (6 bases). Trimming removed 5 bases at V and 2 bases at J, with 16 bases between. The germline V gene has CDR1 SGHTA and CDR2 FQGNSA. This CDR3 has 16 amino acids. The CDR3 bases are TGTGCCAGCAGCCTGAACCTAGCGATCCCCTACAATGAGCAGTTCTTC. Protein product: CASSLNLAIPYNEQFF.

The chain recombines TRBV6-5 with TRBJ1-3; TRBD1 might be the D (5 bases). Germline assignment: CDR1 MNHEY and CDR2 SVGAGI. The CDR3 is 14 amino acids. Deletions cut 8 bases from V and 4 bases from J, with 15 bases between. The CDR3 sequence is CASSKGVYGNTIYF. CDR3 coding DNA: TGTGCCAGCTCCAAAGGGGTGTACGGAAACACCATATATTTT.

The chain is built from TRBV20-1 and TRBJ2-7; D is perhaps TRBD2 (6 bases). V was trimmed by 3 bases and J by 5 bases, leaving 8 bases between them. This CDR3 comprises 11 residues. Germline V gene sequence: CDR1 DFQATT, CDR2 SNEGSKA (reference sequence). This chain's CDR3 is CSASGSDEQYF. CDR3 sequence (DNA): TGCAGTGCTAGCGGGAGCGACGAGCAGTACTTC.

The rearrangement links TRBV29-1 to TRBJ1-1; 10 nucleotides match TRBD1. The CDR3 is made up of 16 amino acids. The V gene's germline CDR1 is SQVTM and CDR2 ANQGSEA. V lost 0 bases, J lost 1 base, and 5 bases stayed unmatched. The CDR3 DNA reads as TGCAGCGTTGAAGAATGGACAGGGGGTGGGAACACTGAAGCTTTCTTT. Its translation is CSVEEWTGGGNTEAFF.

V usage is TRBV2 and J usage is TRBJ1-5, with D perhaps TRBD1 (6 bases). The ends were cut back, 2 bases at V and 9 bases at J, with 17 bases in the middle. This CDR3 spans 15 amino acids. CDR1 is SNHLY and CDR2 is FYNNEI in the germline V gene. CDR3 bases: TGTGCCAGCAGTGAATTTGGGGGCAGGGCCATGCCCCAGCATTTT. Residues: CASSEFGGRAMPQHF.

This chain uses TRBV5-6 with TRBJ1-1, with 7 bases that match TRBD1. The CDR3 is made up of 15 amino acids. V was pared by 5 bases and J by 4 bases, with 11 bases of the junction left unmatched. Germline V CDR1 and CDR2: SGHDT, YYEEEE. The CDR3 region is CASRATGAGGTEAFF. CDR3 DNA: TGTGCCAGCAGGGCTACAGGGGCTGGAGGCACTGAAGCTTTCTTT. The entire variable domain, with the rest obtained from reference TRBV5-6 and TRBJ1-1, is as follows: DAGVTQSPTHLIKTRGQQVTLRCSPKSGHDTVSWYQQALGQGPQFIFQYYEEEERQRGNFPDRFSGHQFPNYSSELNVNALLLGDSALYLCASRATGAGGTEAFFGQGTRLTVV.

The chain joins TRBV19 to TRBJ2-5, with 12 bases matching TRBD2. V was pared by 3 bases and J by 4 bases, with 3 bases of the junction left unmatched. Germline assignment: CDR1 LNHDA and CDR2 SQIVND (reference sequence). This CDR3 region has 15 residues. In DNA form, the CDR3 reads TGTGCCAGTAGTATCCTAGCGGGAGGGCGAGAGACCCAGTACTTC. It encodes CASSILAGGRETQYF.

The chain recombines TRBV5-1 with TRBJ2-3, with 9 nucleotides matching TRBD2. This CDR3 region has 16 residues. J gave up 5 bases and V 0 bases, and 7 bases lay outside the gene matches. The germline V gene encodes CDR1 SGHRS and CDR2 YFSETQ. CDR3 in amino acids: CASSLEVSGRGDTQYF. Written as DNA, the CDR3 is TGCGCCAGCAGCTTGGAGGTTAGCGGGAGAGGAGATACGCAGTATTTT.

This clone was seen just once. This chain connects TRBV14 to TRBJ2-3, with TRBD2 matching over 12 bases. Trimming removed 2 bases from V and 6 bases from J; junction bases left unmatched: 12. Germline-derived CDR1 and CDR2 are SGHDN and FVKESK. The CDR3 has 18 residues. The CDR3: CASSQSTGLAGLGDTQYF. In nucleotides, the CDR3 is TGTGCCAGCAGCCAATCGACAGGACTAGCGGGATTGGGGGATACGCAGTATTTT. The whole variable domain, remainder taken from reference TRBV14 and TRBJ2-3, is EAGVTQFPSHSVIEKGQTVTLRCDPISGHDNLYWYRRVMGKEIKFLLHFVKESKQDESGMPNNRFLAERTGGTYSTLKVQPAELEDSGVYFCASSQSTGLAGLGDTQYFGPGTRLTVL.

The chain couples TRBV11-3 to TRBJ2-7; 10 bases align to TRBD2. The junction had 7 bases not matched to a gene; V was cut back by 1 base and J by 4 bases. This CDR3 is built from 16 residues. The germline V gene encodes CDR1 SGHNT and CDR2 YENEEA. The DNA of the CDR3 is TGTGCCAGCAGCTTAGTAGGAGCTAGCGGGAGTTACGAGCAGTACTTC. Encoded protein: CASSLVGASGSYEQYF.

This clone was recorded only once. The rearrangement uses TRBV2 and TRBJ2-2; no definite D call. Germline-derived CDR1 and CDR2 are SNHLY and FYNNEI. V was cut by 9 bases and J by 2 bases, with 7 bases left in between. There are 12 residues in the CDR3. The CDR3, as DNA: TGTGCCAGTTTGCGCAACACCGGGGAGCTGTTTTTT. Translated: CASLRNTGELFF.

The chain joins TRBV2 to TRBJ2-7; 9 bases map to TRBD1. Germline V gene sequence: CDR1 SNHLY, CDR2 FYNNEI. J was trimmed by 2 bases and V by 4 bases; bases with no gene match: 6. The CDR3 covers 15 residues. As DNA, the CDR3 is TGTGCCAGCAGTGCCCGGACAGGGGAGGCCTACGAGCAGTACTTC. It is translated as CASSARTGEAYEQYF.

This chain connects TRBV5-1 to TRBJ2-3; D gene unclear. Trimming removed 0 bases from V and 3 bases from J, with 14 bases in between. The germline CDR1 and CDR2 sequences are SGHRS and YFSETQ. CDR3 length: 16 amino acids. CDR3 in amino acids: CASSLDGHLTTDTQYF. The CDR3 DNA reads TGCGCCAGCAGCTTGGATGGCCACCTCACAACAGATACGCAGTATTTT.

The chain couples TRBV25-1 to TRBJ2-3, with 10 positions matching TRBD2. The CDR3 loop spans 15 amino acids. The germline V gene has CDR1 MGHDK and CDR2 SYGVNS. The trim removed 3 bases at V and 4 bases at J, leaving 4 bases unmatched. CDR3 sequence: CASSDRAGGPDTQYF. In DNA, the CDR3 is TGTGCCAGCAGTGACCGAGCGGGAGGGCCAGATACGCAGTATTTT.